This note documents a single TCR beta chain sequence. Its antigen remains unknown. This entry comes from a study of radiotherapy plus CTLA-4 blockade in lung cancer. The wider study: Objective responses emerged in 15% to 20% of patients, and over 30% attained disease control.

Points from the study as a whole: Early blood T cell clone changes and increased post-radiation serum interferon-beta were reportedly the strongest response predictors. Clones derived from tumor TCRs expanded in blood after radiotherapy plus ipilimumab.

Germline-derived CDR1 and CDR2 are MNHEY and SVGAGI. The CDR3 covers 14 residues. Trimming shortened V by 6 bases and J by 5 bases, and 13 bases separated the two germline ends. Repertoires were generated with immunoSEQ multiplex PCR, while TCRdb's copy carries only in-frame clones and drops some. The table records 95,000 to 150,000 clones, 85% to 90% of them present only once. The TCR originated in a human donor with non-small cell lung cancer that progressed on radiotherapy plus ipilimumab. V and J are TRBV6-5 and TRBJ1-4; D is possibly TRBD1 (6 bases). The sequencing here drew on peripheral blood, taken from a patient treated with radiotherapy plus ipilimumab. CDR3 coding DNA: TGTGCCAGCAGCCTTGAAGGGGGGAATGAAAAACTGTTTTTT. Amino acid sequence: CASSLEGGNEKLFF.